Below, one T cell receptor (beta chain) is given with its context. This sample is drawn from a study of blood T cell repertoires in COVID-19. For the study at large: Both acute and convalescent COVID-19 samples were obtained from the United States, Italy and Spain. From T cells, B-cell-depleted T cells, or PBMCs came the material, which was cDNA or gDNA.

The CDR3 loop spans 15 amino acids. Trimming pared 1 base from V and 4 bases from J, leaving 11 bases between. The germline gives CDR1 KGHSH, CDR2 LQKENI. In the authors' methods: Quantification of nucleated cells was approximated via reference gene primer amplification. This table comes from immunoSEQ multiplex PCR, and its TCRdb copy is limited to in-frame clones, with some not included. V and J calls and clone size are as listed in that table; D and trimming were resolved from the DNA. Among a few hundred thousand clones listed, approximately 81% were seen once. V is TRBV18 and J is TRBJ1-3, with a possible D match to TRBD1 (6 bases). The sequenced sample consisted of peripheral blood. The receptor's source is a woman between 18 and 29 years old with acute or convalescent COVID-19. CDR3 sequence (DNA): TGTGCCAGCTCACCACGGACAGAGGCCGGAAACACCATATATTTT. This encodes CASSPRTEAGNTIYF. The full variable domain, in which reference TRBV18 and TRBJ1-3 provide the parts outside the CDR3, is NAGVMQNPRHLVRRRGQEARLRCSPMKGHSHVYWYRQLPEEGLKFMVYLQKENIIDESGMPKERFSAEFPKEGPSILRIQQVVRGDSAAYFCASSPRTEAGNTIYFGEGSWLTVV.